This TCR beta chain was documented in a study of blood T cell repertoires in COVID-19. Study in general: Material from acute and convalescent COVID-19 was sourced from the United States, Italy and Spain.

The CDR3 is made up of 15 amino acids. Trimming cost V 1 base and J 3 bases, with 12 bases left between them. Germline V gives CDR1 SGHNT, CDR2 YENEEA. Source study methods: Quantification of nucleated cells was approximated via reference gene primer amplification. Data came from immunoSEQ multiplex PCR; TCRdb stores just in-frame clones and leaves some out. V, J and clone size were drawn from that table, and D and trimming were deduced from the DNA. The data hold about 240,000 clones, with about 90% observed a single time. Sequenced sample: PBMCs or T cells enriched from blood (not recorded which). The TCR comes from a woman aged 40 to 49 with acute COVID-19. The chain links TRBV11-3 to TRBJ1-1; D unresolved. CDR3 sequence (DNA): TGTGCCAGCAGCTTAGGAGAGGGTGTAGACACTGAAGCTTTCTTT. Translated: CASSLGEGVDTEAFF.